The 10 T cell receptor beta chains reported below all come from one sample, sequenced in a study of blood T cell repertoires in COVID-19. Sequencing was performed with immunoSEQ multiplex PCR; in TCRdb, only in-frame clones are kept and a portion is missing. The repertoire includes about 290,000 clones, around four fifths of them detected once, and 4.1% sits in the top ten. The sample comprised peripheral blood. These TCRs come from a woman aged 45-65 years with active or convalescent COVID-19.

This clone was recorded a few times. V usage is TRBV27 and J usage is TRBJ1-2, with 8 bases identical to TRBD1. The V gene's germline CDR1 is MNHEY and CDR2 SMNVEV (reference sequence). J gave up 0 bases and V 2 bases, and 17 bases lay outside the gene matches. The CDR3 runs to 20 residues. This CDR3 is CASSLRGQVLLKDTNYGYTF. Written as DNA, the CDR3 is TGTGCCAGCAGTTTACGGGGACAGGTCCTATTAAAGGATACTAACTATGGCTACACCTTC.

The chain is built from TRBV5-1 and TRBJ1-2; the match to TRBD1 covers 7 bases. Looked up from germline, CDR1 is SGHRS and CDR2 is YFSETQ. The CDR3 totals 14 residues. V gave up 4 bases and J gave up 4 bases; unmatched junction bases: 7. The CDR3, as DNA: TGCGCCAGCAGCCCAGGACAGGCGGCCTATGGCTACACCTTC. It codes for CASSPGQAAYGYTF.

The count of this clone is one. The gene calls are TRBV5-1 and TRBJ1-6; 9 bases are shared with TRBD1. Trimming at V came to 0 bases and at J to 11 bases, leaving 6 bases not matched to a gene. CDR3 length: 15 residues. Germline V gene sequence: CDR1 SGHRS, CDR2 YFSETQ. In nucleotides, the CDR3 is TGCGCCAGCAGCTTGGGACCGGGACAGGGTCCACCCCTCCACTTT. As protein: CASSLGPGQGPPLHF.

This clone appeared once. In DNA, the CDR3 is TGTGCCAGCAGTAGGACTAGCGACCCCGGCAATGAGCAGTTCTTC. Amino acid sequence: CASSRTSDPGNEQFF. The chain links TRBV6-2 or TRBV6-3 to TRBJ2-1; 9 nucleotides agree with TRBD2. Germline lookup yields CDR1 MNHEY and CDR2 SVGEGT. V was pared by 5 bases and J by 6 bases, with 8 bases of the junction left unmatched. The CDR3 has 15 residues.

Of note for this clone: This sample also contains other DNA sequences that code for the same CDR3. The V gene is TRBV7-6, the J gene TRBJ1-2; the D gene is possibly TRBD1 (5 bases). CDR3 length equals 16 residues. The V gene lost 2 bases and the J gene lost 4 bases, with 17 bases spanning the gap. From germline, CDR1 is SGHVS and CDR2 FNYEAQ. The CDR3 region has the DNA TGTGCCAGCAGCTTAAGGGCCGGGGGGGAGGGCTATGGCTACACCTTC. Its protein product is CASSLRAGGEGYGYTF.

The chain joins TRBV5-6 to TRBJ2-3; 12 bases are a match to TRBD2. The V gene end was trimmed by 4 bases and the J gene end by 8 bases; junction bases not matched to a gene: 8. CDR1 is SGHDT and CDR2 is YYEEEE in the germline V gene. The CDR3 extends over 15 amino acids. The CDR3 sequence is CASSRGLAGQGTQYF. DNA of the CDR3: TGTGCCAGCAGCCGGGGACTAGCGGGTCAGGGTACGCAGTATTTT.

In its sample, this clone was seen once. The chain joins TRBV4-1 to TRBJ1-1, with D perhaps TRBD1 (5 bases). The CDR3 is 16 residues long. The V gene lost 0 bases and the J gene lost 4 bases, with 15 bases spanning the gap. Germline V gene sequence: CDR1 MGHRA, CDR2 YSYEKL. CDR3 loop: CASSQEKRGGGTEAFF. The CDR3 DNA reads TGCGCCAGCAGCCAAGAGAAAAGGGGCGGGGGCACTGAAGCTTTCTTT.

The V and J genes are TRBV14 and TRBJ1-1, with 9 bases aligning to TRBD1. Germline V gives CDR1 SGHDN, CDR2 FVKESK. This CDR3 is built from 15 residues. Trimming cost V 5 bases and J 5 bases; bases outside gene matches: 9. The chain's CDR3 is CASSAYRGLRTEAFF. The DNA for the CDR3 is TGTGCCAGCAGCGCCTACAGGGGGCTAAGGACTGAAGCTTTCTTT.

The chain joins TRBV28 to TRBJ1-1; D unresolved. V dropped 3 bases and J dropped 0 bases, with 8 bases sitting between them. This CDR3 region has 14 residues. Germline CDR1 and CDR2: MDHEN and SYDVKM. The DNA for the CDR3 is TGTGCCAGCAGTTTCGGGGTCATGAACACTGAAGCTTTCTTT. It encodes CASSFGVMNTEAFF.

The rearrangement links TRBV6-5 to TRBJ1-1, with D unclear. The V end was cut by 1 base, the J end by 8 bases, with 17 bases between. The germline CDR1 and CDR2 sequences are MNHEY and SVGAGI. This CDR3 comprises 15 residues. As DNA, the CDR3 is TGTGCCAGCAGTTACTTTCGCGCTGCACCCGCAGAAGCTTTCTTT. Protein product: CASSYFRAAPAEAFF.